This T cell receptor beta chain came from a study of beta chain features in type 1 diabetes. This clone turned up a few times. Its antigen is not known. Overall study results and limits: Moderate but significant shortening of TCRB CDR3s was recorded in all four CD4+ subsets from Type 1 diabetes patients.

Cells sorted by CD45RO/CCR7/CD25/CD127/CD95/CD27 comprised CD4+ naive, central memory, regulatory and stem cell-like memory cells. The CDR3 is 14 amino acids. Trimming pared 3 bases from V and 6 bases from J, leaving 12 bases between. Per germline, CDR1 MNHNS and CDR2 SASEGT. Since all of the isolated RNA was reverse transcribed, expressed TCRB transcripts were what got sequenced. This table comes from immunoSEQ multiplex PCR, and its TCRdb copy is limited to in-frame clones, with some not included. The profile shows nearly 700,000 clones, around an eighth of them singletons. J is TRBJ2-1 and V is TRBV6-1, with D possibly TRBD1 on 5 matching bases. The specimen was naive CD4+ T cells from blood. The receptor's source is a man aged 18 to 30 with type 1 diabetes. Here the CDR3 reads CASSESTGPNEQFF. The CDR3 bases are TGTGCCAGCAGTGAGTCTACAGGTCCCAATGAGCAGTTCTTC.